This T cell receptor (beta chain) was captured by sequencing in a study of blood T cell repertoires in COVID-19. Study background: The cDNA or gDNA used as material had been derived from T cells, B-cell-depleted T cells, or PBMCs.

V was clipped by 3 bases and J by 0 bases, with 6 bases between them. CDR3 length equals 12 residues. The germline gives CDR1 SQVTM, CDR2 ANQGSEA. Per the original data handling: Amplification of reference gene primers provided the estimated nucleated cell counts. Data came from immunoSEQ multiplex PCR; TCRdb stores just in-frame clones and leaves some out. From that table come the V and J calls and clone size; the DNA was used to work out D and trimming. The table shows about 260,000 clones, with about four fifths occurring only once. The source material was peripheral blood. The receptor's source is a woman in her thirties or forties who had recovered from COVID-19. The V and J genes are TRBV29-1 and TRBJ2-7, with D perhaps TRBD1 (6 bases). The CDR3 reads CSVEDSSYEQYF. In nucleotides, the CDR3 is TGCAGCGTTGAGGACAGCTCCTACGAGCAGTACTTC.